These 20 T cell receptor beta chains came from one sample sequenced in a study of siplizumab effects on memory and regulatory T cells (dated by TCRdb to between 2018 and 2020). The library was produced with the immunoSEQ multiplex PCR assay. Not all clones reach the TCRdb copy of this immuneACCESS table, which keeps in-frame sequences only. Checked studies attribute under half of the gap to unresolved V genes and leave the rest unexplained. In this sample the table shows approximately 100,000 clones, 85% to 95% of which occur a single time. 12% of the sample is taken by the ten largest. Sequenced material: non-Treg CD4+ T cells sorted from blood. In light of the paper, this sample's cell subset or site label describes: FACS-sorted unstimulated CD4+ non-regulatory T cells. Source of these receptors: a human donor in good health.

This clone came up once. The CDR3 DNA reads TGCGCCAGCAGCCAAGAAAGGGAAGCCTCTGGGGCCAACGTCCTGACTTTC. Residues: CASSQEREASGANVLTF. This chain links TRBV4-1 with TRBJ2-6; no definite D call. Germline V gene lookup returns CDR1 MGHRA and CDR2 YSYEKL. Trimming shortened V by 0 bases and J by 0 bases, and 9 bases separated the two germline ends. The CDR3 is made up of 17 amino acids.

The V gene is TRBV19, the J gene TRBJ2-2, with D perhaps given as TRBD1 or TRBD2 (5 bases each). The CDR3 covers 14 residues. CDR1 is LNHDA, CDR2 SQIVND, per germline (reference sequence). V lost 3 bases, J lost 4 bases, and 9 bases lay in between. CDR3 sequence (DNA): TGTGCCAGTAGTATTGGGACCTCCACCGGGGAGCTGTTTTTT. Translated, it gives CASSIGTSTGELFF.

The chain couples TRBV5-1 to TRBJ2-1; 9 nucleotides line up with TRBD1. Trimming removed 4 bases from V and 5 bases from J; junction bases left unmatched: 4. The CDR3 is 14 amino acids. Germline-derived CDR1 and CDR2 are SGHRS and YFSETQ. The CDR3 is CASSPGQGNNEQFF. As DNA, the CDR3 is TGCGCCAGCAGCCCCGGACAGGGGAACAATGAGCAGTTCTTC.

The rearrangement joins TRBV7-3 to TRBJ2-2; 8 positions match TRBD2. V lost 6 bases, J lost 6 bases, and 9 bases stayed unmatched. Germline-derived CDR1 and CDR2 are SGHTA and FQGTGA. The CDR3 extends over 15 amino acids. In DNA form, the CDR3 reads TGTGCCAGCAGTCCCGGAGGTAGCGGGGCCGGGGAGCTGTTTTTT. Translated: CASSPGGSGAGELFF.

A single count supports this clone. The CDR3 is CASSLGWTGGNYNEQFF. The CDR3 bases are TGCGCCAGCAGCTTGGGGTGGACAGGGGGCAACTACAATGAGCAGTTCTTC. The genes are TRBV5-1 and TRBJ2-1; 11 bases are a match to TRBD1. Germline V gene sequence: CDR1 SGHRS, CDR2 YFSETQ. J gave up 3 bases and V 0 bases, and 5 bases lay outside the gene matches. This CDR3 contains 17 residues.

The gene calls are TRBV4-1 and TRBJ1-1; D gene uncertain. This CDR3 region has 18 residues. Trimming removed 2 bases at V and 1 base at J, with 20 bases between. Germline V gives CDR1 MGHRA, CDR2 YSYEKL. CDR3 amino acids: CASSQRTQVGVSNTEAFF. The DNA of the CDR3 is TGCGCCAGCAGCCAACGCACCCAGGTTGGAGTATCGAACACTGAAGCTTTCTTT.

The table lists this clone with a count of one. The chain links TRBV9 to TRBJ2-2; D remains ambiguous. The CDR3 runs to 14 residues. V dropped 6 bases and J dropped 3 bases, with 12 bases sitting between them. CDR1 and CDR2 (germline): SGDLS, YYNGEE. CDR3 sequence: CASKGSPHTGELFF. In nucleotides, the CDR3 is TGTGCCAGCAAAGGCAGTCCCCACACCGGGGAGCTGTTTTTT. The whole variable domain, filled in from reference TRBV9 and TRBJ2-2, reads DSGVTQTPKHLITATGQRVTLRCSPRSGDLSVYWYQQSLDQGLQFLIQYYNGEERAKGNILERFSAQQFPDLHSELNLSSLELGDSALYFCASKGSPHTGELFFGEGSRLTVL.

This rearrangement joins TRBV2 to TRBJ1-1, with D uncertain. V dropped 6 bases and J dropped 1 base, with 12 bases sitting between them. This CDR3 spans 14 amino acids. Germline loops: CDR1 SNHLY, CDR2 FYNNEI. The CDR3 DNA is TGTGCCAGCAGGATGGACGGGCAGAACACTGAAGCTTTCTTT. It codes for CASRMDGQNTEAFF. The entire variable domain, with the rest obtained from reference TRBV2 and TRBJ1-1, is as follows: EPEVTQTPSHQVTQMGQEVILRCVPISNHLYFYWYRQILGQKVEFLVSFYNNEISEKSEIFDDQFSVERPDGSNFTLKIRSTKLEDSAMYFCASRMDGQNTEAFFGQGTRLTVV.

The chain employs TRBV6-1 and TRBJ2-7; D is ambiguous. Germline CDR1 and CDR2: MNHNS and SASEGT. CDR3 length: 11 amino acids. The V gene lost 2 bases and the J gene lost 6 bases, with 5 bases spanning the gap. The CDR3 sequence: CASSEWGEQYF. The CDR3 DNA follows: TGTGCCAGCAGTGAATGGGGCGAGCAGTACTTC.

The chain is built from TRBV19 and TRBJ1-2; a weak D match, TRBD1 (5 bases). The CDR3 spans 15 residues. Germline CDR1 and CDR2: LNHDA and SQIVND (reference sequence). Trimming shortened V by 5 bases and J by 0 bases, and 13 bases separated the two germline ends. The CDR3 sequence: CASSARQSSNYGYTF. DNA for the CDR3: TGTGCCAGTAGTGCCAGACAGAGCTCTAACTATGGCTACACCTTC.

V gene TRBV21-1 combines with J gene TRBJ2-7; the table gives TRBD2 as D, unverified against the DNA. TRBV21-1 constitutes a pseudogene. The length of the CDR3 is 16 residues. The CDR3 protein is CASSKGGWREGSEQYF. The CDR3 DNA sequence: TGTGCCAGCAGCAAAGGCGGGTGGCGGGAGGGATCCGAGCAGTACTTC.

The chain links TRBV18 to TRBJ1-5; 7 nucleotides agree with TRBD1. After removal of 6 bases from V and 6 bases from J, the junction contained 5 bases not matched to a gene. The CDR3 has 13 residues. CDR1 and CDR2 (germline): KGHSH, LQKENI. The CDR3 sequence is CASSQGQIQPQHF. DNA of the CDR3: TGTGCCAGCTCGCAGGGACAGATTCAGCCCCAGCATTTT.

The rearrangement joins TRBV9 to TRBJ2-5; 7 nucleotides agree with TRBD1. J lost 5 bases, V lost 4 bases, and 8 bases had no gene match. Germline loops: CDR1 SGDLS, CDR2 YYNGEE. The CDR3 is 14 amino acids. DNA for the CDR3: TGTGCCAGCAGCCTGACACAGGGGCTGGAGACCCAGTACTTC. It yields the protein CASSLTQGLETQYF.

The gene calls are TRBV19 and TRBJ2-1; 7 nucleotides align to TRBD2. V lost 3 bases, J lost 5 bases, and 10 bases stayed unmatched. Germline lookup yields CDR1 LNHDA and CDR2 SQIVND (reference sequence). The CDR3 is 16 residues long. The CDR3 DNA follows: TGTGCCAGTAGTATCGGGGGGAGATCCTTCCACAATGAGCAGTTCTTC. Protein sequence: CASSIGGRSFHNEQFF.

The J gene is TRBJ2-1, the V gene TRBV6-1, with 7 bases fitting TRBD1. After removal of 6 bases from V and 8 bases from J, the junction contained 13 bases not matched to a gene. The germline CDR1 and CDR2 sequences are MNHNS and SASEGT. This CDR3 spans 15 amino acids. DNA for the CDR3: TGTGCCAGCAGAACCGGGACAGAACTTTTCGATGAGCAGTTCTTC. Translating it yields CASRTGTELFDEQFF.

The CDR3 region is CSVAGAGGREQYF. Here the CDR3 DNA reads TGCAGCGTGGCGGGGGCGGGAGGGCGCGAGCAGTACTTC. The V gene is TRBV29-1, the J gene TRBJ2-7; the match to TRBD2 covers 9 bases. The germline V gene has CDR1 SQVTM and CDR2 ANQGSEA. The CDR3 sequence is 13 residues long. After removal of 6 bases from V and 6 bases from J, the junction contained 9 bases not matched to a gene.

This chain connects TRBV27 to TRBJ1-2; D gene uncertain. Per the germline V gene, CDR1 is MNHEY and CDR2 is SMNVEV (reference sequence). Trimming removed 1 base from V and 7 bases from J, with 10 bases in between. This CDR3 contains 13 residues. CDR3 DNA sequence: TGTGCCAGCAGTTTATTCGGGGTCAGTGGCTACACCTTC. Its translation: CASSLFGVSGYTF.

This chain connects TRBV7-2 to TRBJ1-3; tentative D call: TRBD1 (6 bases). Germline CDR1 SGHTA, CDR2 FQGNSA. Trimming removed 1 base at V and 4 bases at J, with 11 bases between. The CDR3 sequence is 15 residues long. The DNA for the CDR3 is TGTGCCAGCAGCTTAGTAGGGGGGACGGGAAACACCATATATTTT. Its translation: CASSLVGGTGNTIYF. The complete variable domain, with remaining parts taken from reference TRBV7-2 and TRBJ1-3, reads GAGVSQSPSNKVTEKGKDVELRCDPISGHTALYWYRQSLGQGLEFLIYFQGNSAPDKSGLPSDRFSAERTGGSVSTLTIQRTQQEDSAVYLCASSLVGGTGNTIYFGEGSWLTVV.

The chain carries TRBV7-8 and TRBJ2-4, with 8 bases matching TRBD1. V was clipped by 4 bases and J by 2 bases; unmatched bases: 10. In germline, CDR1 is SGHVS, CDR2 FQNEAQ. The CDR3 sequence is 17 residues long. The CDR3 DNA reads TGTGCCAGCAGCTGGGGCCGGCAGGGGGCACCCAAAAACATTCAGTACTTC. Its translation: CASSWGRQGAPKNIQYF.

The chain carries TRBV19 and TRBJ1-2; TRBD1 matches 9 bases. The CDR3 has 14 residues. The germline CDR1 and CDR2 sequences are LNHDA and SQIVND (reference sequence). Losses at the gene ends were 1 base for V and 8 bases for J; bases not matched to a gene: 5. CDR3 loop: CASSIGQGVIGYTF. As DNA, the CDR3 is TGTGCCAGTAGTATAGGACAGGGGGTGATCGGCTACACCTTC.